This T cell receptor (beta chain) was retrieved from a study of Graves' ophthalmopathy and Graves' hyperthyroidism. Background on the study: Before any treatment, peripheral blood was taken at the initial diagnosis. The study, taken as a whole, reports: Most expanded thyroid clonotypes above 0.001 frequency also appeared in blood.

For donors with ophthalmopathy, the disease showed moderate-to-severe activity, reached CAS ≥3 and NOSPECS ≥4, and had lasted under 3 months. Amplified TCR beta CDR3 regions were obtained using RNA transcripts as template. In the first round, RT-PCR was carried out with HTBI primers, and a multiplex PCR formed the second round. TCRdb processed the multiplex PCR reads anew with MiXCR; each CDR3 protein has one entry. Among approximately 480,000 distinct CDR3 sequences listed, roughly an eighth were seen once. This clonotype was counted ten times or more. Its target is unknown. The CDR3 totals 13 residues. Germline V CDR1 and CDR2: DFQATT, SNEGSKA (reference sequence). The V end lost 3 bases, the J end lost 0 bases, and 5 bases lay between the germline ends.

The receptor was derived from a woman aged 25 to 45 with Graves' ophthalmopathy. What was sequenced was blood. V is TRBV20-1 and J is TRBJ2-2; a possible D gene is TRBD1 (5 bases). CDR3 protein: CSARTANTGELFF. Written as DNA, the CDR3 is TGCAGTGCTAGGACAGCGAACACCGGGGAGCTGTTTTTT.